The 15 T cell receptor beta chains reported below all come from one sample, sequenced in a study of blood T cell repertoires in COVID-19. Measured with immunoSEQ multiplex PCR; TCRdb has only the in-frame clones, and not every one. This table has 150,000 or so clones, about four fifths appearing once. The sample was PBMCs or T cells enriched from blood (not recorded which). The receptors were sampled from a woman aged 55-69 years who had recovered from COVID-19.

This chain joins TRBV30 and TRBJ1-2; possible D gene TRBD1, 6 bases. Trimming pared 3 bases from V and 8 bases from J, leaving 10 bases between. CDR3 size: 11 residues. Germline V CDR1 and CDR2: GTSNPN, SVGIG (reference sequence). The CDR3, as DNA: TGTGCCTGGAGCACAGGGAACGGCTACACCTTC. It encodes CAWSTGNGYTF.

The chain joins TRBV15 to TRBJ2-4, with D tentatively TRBD2 (6 bases). V lost 5 bases and J lost 0, with 17 bases in between. Germline V gene sequence: CDR1 LNHNV, CDR2 YYDKDF (reference sequence). The length of the CDR3 is 17 residues. CDR3 amino acids: CATSATVGGLAKNIQYF. CDR3 sequence (DNA): TGTGCCACCAGCGCGACAGTGGGGGGTTTAGCCAAAAACATTCAGTACTTC.

This clone was observed a handful of times. This chain uses TRBV12-3 or TRBV12-4 with TRBJ1-2, with D hard to call. This CDR3 is 13 amino acids long. Trimming stripped 5 bases from V and 4 bases from J, with 11 bases between. The CDR3 reads CASSARRIYGYTF. The CDR3 coding sequence is TGTGCCAGCAGTGCCCGGCGGATCTATGGCTACACCTTC.

There are a few counts of this clone. This chain joins TRBV27 and TRBJ2-5, with a tentative D call TRBD2 (6 bases). Looked up from germline, CDR1 is MNHEY and CDR2 is SMNVEV (reference sequence). CDR3 length: 13 residues. The V end lost 1 base, the J end lost 5 bases, and 8 bases lay between the germline ends. CDR3 nucleotide sequence: TGTGCCAGCAGTTTATTTGGGGGGGAGACCCAGTACTTC. Its translation is CASSLFGGETQYF.

A single count supports this clone. This chain joins TRBV7-6 and TRBJ2-3; TRBD2 matches 8 bases. Germline trimming cut 1 base from V and 2 bases from J; bases unmatched to any gene: 5. The CDR3 runs 16 residues. Germline assignment: CDR1 SGHVS and CDR2 FNYEAQ. In nucleotides, the CDR3 is TGTGCCAGCAGCTTAGAGGCTAGCGGGTCCACAGATACGCAGTATTTT. Encoded protein: CASSLEASGSTDTQYF.

This chain links TRBV5-1 with TRBJ2-7; 10 positions agree with TRBD2. Per germline, CDR1 SGHRS and CDR2 YFSETQ. V shed 1 base, J shed 9 bases, and the junction held 13 bases outside the gene matches. The CDR3 runs 16 residues. DNA for the CDR3: TGCGCCAGCAGCTTGTGGAGCGGGGGGGGCGTCGCCGGGCAGTACTTC. It is translated as CASSLWSGGGVAGQYF.

The rearrangement joins TRBV19 to TRBJ2-2, with no clear D. The CDR3 runs to 15 residues. V lost 3 bases and J lost 0, with 8 bases in between. The germline V gene has CDR1 LNHDA and CDR2 SQIVND (reference sequence). CDR3 bases: TGTGCCAGTAGTATTCGTCAGGCGAACACCGGGGAGCTGTTTTTT. It yields the protein CASSIRQANTGELFF.

V usage is TRBV4-1 and J usage is TRBJ1-4, with D maybe TRBD1 (6 bases). Germline CDR1 reads MGHRA; CDR2 reads YSYEKL. The CDR3 is made up of 15 amino acids. V lost 1 base and J 5 bases, leaving 11 bases between the germline ends. The CDR3 coding sequence is TGCGCCAGCAGCCAAGTTAGAGGACAGAATGAAAAACTGTTTTTT. Protein sequence: CASSQVRGQNEKLFF.

The chain carries TRBV2 and TRBJ2-1, with 7 bases aligning to TRBD2. The CDR3 has 15 amino acids. Germline values: CDR1 SNHLY, CDR2 FYNNEI. The J segment lost 8 bases and the V segment lost 6 bases, leaving 13 bases of the junction unmatched. The DNA of the CDR3 is TGTGCCAGCAGACTCCGGGACTATCCCGGGGATGAGCAGTTCTTC. Translated, it gives CASRLRDYPGDEQFF.

This clone has a handful of counts. The same CDR3 also results from other DNA sequences found in this sample. The rearrangement joins TRBV19 to TRBJ1-4; possible D gene TRBD1, 6 bases. Germline values: CDR1 LNHDA, CDR2 SQIVND (reference sequence). Trimming removed 6 bases from V and 0 bases from J, with 8 bases in between. This CDR3 is built from 14 residues. CDR3 in DNA: TGTGCCAGTAGCCGGACAGCAACTAATGAAAAACTGTTTTTT. The encoded protein is CASSRTATNEKLFF.

The J gene is TRBJ2-1, the V gene TRBV5-4; 9 nucleotides align to TRBD1. CDR1 SGHNT and CDR2 YYREEE come from the germline V gene (reference sequence). The CDR3 runs 17 residues. After removal of 4 bases from V and 4 bases from J, the junction contained 12 bases not matched to a gene. CDR3 DNA: TGTGCCAGCAGCATTGGGACCGGGACAGGGAGATACAATGAGCAGTTCTTC. It translates to CASSIGTGTGRYNEQFF. The complete variable domain, with remaining parts taken from reference TRBV5-4 and TRBJ2-1, reads ETGVTQSPTHLIKTRGQQVTLRCSSQSGHNTVSWYQQALGQGPQFIFQYYREEENGRGNFPPRFSGLQFPNYSSELNVNALELDDSALYLCASSIGTGTGRYNEQFFGPGTRLTVL.

This clone turned up a few times. The chain carries TRBV14 and TRBJ2-5; 11 nucleotides align to TRBD2. V dropped 0 bases and J dropped 0; count of bases not matched to a gene: 12. The CDR3 length is 20 residues. Germline assignment: CDR1 SGHDN and CDR2 FVKESK. CDR3 amino acids: CASSQDKLAGVSSNQETQYF. The DNA of the CDR3 is TGTGCCAGCAGCCAAGATAAACTAGCGGGGGTTTCCTCGAACCAAGAGACCCAGTACTTC.

This clone was seen a handful of times. The chain carries TRBV19 and TRBJ2-3; D is uncertain. Between the trimmed V and J ends, which lost 4 bases and 4 bases, there was a span of 6 bases. The germline V gene encodes CDR1 LNHDA and CDR2 SQIVND (reference sequence). CDR3 length: 12 amino acids. DNA for the CDR3: TGTGCCAGTAGTAAACGAGCAGATACGCAGTATTTT. Protein: CASSKRADTQYF.

This chain uses TRBV10-2 with TRBJ2-3, with D possibly TRBD2 on 6 matching bases. The ends were cut back, 3 bases at V and 4 bases at J, with 8 bases in the middle. This CDR3 is 13 amino acids long. CDR1 and CDR2 from the germline V gene are WSHSY and SAAADI. The CDR3 bases are TGCGCCAGCAGTGAACTAGCCCCAGATACGCAGTATTTT. It specifies CASSELAPDTQYF.

The rearrangement links TRBV2 to TRBJ1-1; 12 bases align to TRBD1. This CDR3 contains 17 residues. Germline loops: CDR1 SNHLY, CDR2 FYNNEI. V dropped 3 bases and J dropped 2; count of bases not matched to a gene: 7. This CDR3 reads CASSDRGTGGQNTEAFF. The CDR3 DNA sequence: TGTGCCAGCAGTGACAGGGGGACAGGGGGCCAAAACACTGAAGCTTTCTTT.